What follows is one T cell receptor (beta chain) and its context. This entry comes from a study of Ad26.COV2.S vaccination and SARS-CoV-2 variants. Study at large: Participants got Ad26.COV2.S intramuscularly, once or twice 56 days apart.

Treatment denoted: about 20 received Ad26.COV2.S at low or high dose, single or two shots; about 5 received placebo; per-sample allocation not given. On day 63 after the first injection, vaccine and placebo recipients gave samples. The study used a vaccine consisting of an Ad26 vector that expressed Wuhan-strain SARS-CoV-2 spike. The method was immunoSEQ multiplex PCR; TCRdb's version includes in-frame clones alone and lacks a portion of them. The sample lists 300,000 to 350,000 clones; approximately 90% were seen once. The receptor was isolated from a person between 18 and 60 years old who received the Ad26.COV2.S COVID-19 vaccine or a placebo. The sequencing used peripheral blood, collected in a trial of Ad26.COV2.S vaccine versus placebo.

This CDR3 reads CATSDPPLAGTTYNEQFF. Written as DNA, the CDR3 is TGTGCCACCAGTGACCCCCCCCTAGCGGGGACCACCTACAATGAGCAGTTCTTC. The chain is built from TRBV24-1 and TRBJ2-1, with 9 bases fitting TRBD2. J was trimmed by 2 bases and V by 4 bases; bases with no gene match: 11. The CDR3 sequence is 18 residues long. Germline V gives CDR1 KGHDR, CDR2 SFDVKD.